The 20 T cell receptor beta chains in this list originate from one sample, sequenced in a study of cytomegalovirus exposure and HLA in healthy donors. The primer mix had 60 Vbeta and 13 Jbeta primers. The method was immunoSEQ multiplex PCR; TCRdb's version includes in-frame clones alone and lacks a portion of them. The sample comprises 180,000 or so clones, approximately 80% of which are singletons, and under 5% rests with the top ten. The sample taken for sequencing was PBMCs. These receptors all stem from a woman between 50 and 59 years old in good health and CMV-seropositive.

In DNA, the CDR3 is TGTGCCAGCAGCCCAACGGCGGGCGGGAGTTTAAATGAGCAGTTCTTC. Residues: CASSPTAGGSLNEQFF. This sequence joins TRBV5-8 and TRBJ2-1, with TRBD2 matching over 7 bases. The CDR3 is made up of 16 amino acids. With 4 bases clipped from V and 7 bases from J, the junction kept 14 bases outside the gene matches. Germline V gene lookup returns CDR1 SGHTS and CDR2 YDEGEE. The complete variable domain, with remaining parts taken from reference TRBV5-8 and TRBJ2-1, reads EAGVTQSPTHLIKTRGQQATLRCSPISGHTSVYWYQQALGLGLQFLLWYDEGEERNRGNFPPRFSGRQFPNYSSELNVNALELEDSALYLCASSPTAGGSLNEQFFGPGTRLTVL.

In nucleotides, the CDR3 is TGTGCCAGCAGTCCACCGGGACACCCTATATTCTACACCTTC. Residues: CASSPPGHPIFYTF. V and J are TRBV28 and TRBJ1-2; tentatively, D is TRBD1 (6 bases). Looked up from germline, CDR1 is MDHEN and CDR2 is SYDVKM. Trimming shortened V by 5 bases and J by 10 bases, and 20 bases separated the two germline ends. There are 14 residues in the CDR3.

This clone was seen once. The chain couples TRBV6-5 to TRBJ2-5; 9 nucleotides agree with TRBD1. The J call may not be correct, given that the DNA end is closer to TRBJ2-7. Germline V CDR1 and CDR2: MNHEY, SVGAGI. CDR3 length equals 15 residues. The CDR3 coding sequence is TGTGCCAGCAAACGAGGGGGACAGGGTTTTCTCGAGCAGTACTTC. The encoded protein is CASKRGGQGFLEQYF.

The rearrangement uses TRBV13 and TRBJ1-2; tentatively, D is TRBD1 (5 bases). Germline-derived CDR1 and CDR2 are PRHDT and FYEKMQ (reference sequence). This CDR3 region has 15 residues. V lost 4 bases to trimming and J lost 3 bases, with 15 bases between them. The CDR3 spells CASSSSSHRYYGYTF. The CDR3 nucleotides read TGTGCCAGCAGCTCATCCTCTCACAGGTACTATGGCTACACCTTC.

This chain links TRBV29-1 with TRBJ2-1; TRBD1 is a possible D gene (5 bases). The V and J ends lost 8 bases and 4 bases respectively, with 12 bases between them. Per the germline V gene, CDR1 is SQVTM and CDR2 is ANQGSEA. This CDR3 has 12 residues. As DNA, the CDR3 is TGCAGCCTAGGACACGAGTACAATGAGCAGTTCTTC. Encoded protein: CSLGHEYNEQFF.

This chain links TRBV25-1 with TRBJ2-2; TRBD1 aligns across 9 bases. Germline CDR1 and CDR2: MGHDK and SYGVNS. J was trimmed by 6 bases and V by 4 bases; bases with no gene match: 12. This CDR3 is built from 17 residues. The CDR3 DNA sequence: TGTGCCAGCAGTGGACACCGGGACAGGGTTTTGTCCGGGGAGCTGTTTTTT. This encodes CASSGHRDRVLSGELFF.

This chain links TRBV7-6 with TRBJ1-2; no clear D gene. There are 15 residues in the CDR3. Germline V gene sequence: CDR1 SGHVS, CDR2 FNYEAQ. The V end lost 1 base, the J end lost 7 bases, and 16 bases lay between the germline ends. CDR3 loop: CASSLEGGGKVGYTF. The CDR3 nucleotides read TGTGCCAGCAGCTTAGAGGGTGGAGGGAAAGTTGGCTACACCTTC.

The V and J genes are TRBV30 and TRBJ2-5; possible D gene TRBD1, 5 bases. Looked up from germline, CDR1 is GTSNPN and CDR2 is SVGIG (reference sequence). Deletions cut 5 bases from V and 4 bases from J, with 14 bases between. The CDR3 consists of 13 residues. DNA for the CDR3: TGTGCCTGGGCCAGGCAGGGCGTAGAGACCCAGTACTTC. As protein: CAWARQGVETQYF.

V and J are TRBV9 and TRBJ2-1; TRBD1 is a possible D gene (7 bases). CDR1 and CDR2 (germline): SGDLS, YYNGEE. The CDR3 is made up of 14 amino acids. Trimming cost V 6 bases and J 2 bases, with 12 bases left between them. CDR3 DNA sequence: TGTGCCAGCAATGGAGGGGGCCCCTACAATGAGCAGTTCTTC. Its translation is CASNGGGPYNEQFF.

This chain links TRBV9 with TRBJ1-1, with a possible D match to TRBD1 (5 bases). CDR3 length equals 15 residues. Germline-derived CDR1 and CDR2 are SGDLS and YYNGEE. The germline V and J ends were trimmed by 0 bases and 3 bases, with 12 bases remaining between them. The CDR3 sequence: CASSVDKEGYTEAFF. Written as DNA, the CDR3 is TGTGCCAGCAGCGTAGATAAGGAGGGGTACACTGAAGCTTTCTTT.

V usage is TRBV28 and J usage is TRBJ1-4; D is ambiguous. The CDR3 loop spans 14 amino acids. CDR1 is MDHEN and CDR2 is SYDVKM in the germline V gene. Trimming stripped 7 bases from V and 5 bases from J, with 14 bases between. As DNA, the CDR3 is TGTGCCAGCAATGTTCTGGGCCGCAATGAAAAACTGTTTTTT. It specifies CASNVLGRNEKLFF.

The chain has TRBV19 and TRBJ2-5, with 9 bases matching TRBD2. The length of the CDR3 is 20 residues. V gave up 6 bases and J gave up 5 bases; unmatched junction bases: 25. The germline CDR1 and CDR2 sequences are LNHDA and SQIVND (reference sequence). The CDR3 nucleotides read TGTGCCAGTAGCTTAGGGCCGCGGTTAGTAGCGGGAGTAAAGGGGGAGACCCAGTACTTC. It encodes CASSLGPRLVAGVKGETQYF. The entire variable domain, with the rest obtained from reference TRBV19 and TRBJ2-5, is as follows: DGGITQSPKYLFRKEGQNVTLSCEQNLNHDAMYWYRQDPGQGLRLIYYSQIVNDFQKGDIAEGYSVSREKKESFPLTVTSAQKNPTAFYLCASSLGPRLVAGVKGETQYFGPGTRLLVL.

The gene calls are TRBV6-6 and TRBJ1-1, with 9 nucleotides matching TRBD1. Trimming took 8 bases from V and 6 from J; bases not matched to a gene: 10. The CDR3 spans 14 residues. Germline V lookup: CDR1 MNHNY, CDR2 SVGAGI (reference sequence). CDR3: CASEAGTGFSEAFF. For the CDR3, the DNA is TGTGCCAGCGAGGCCGGGACAGGGTTCTCTGAAGCTTTCTTT.

On this clone: One junction end disagrees with the germline gene, perhaps due to a read error. This chain connects TRBV5-5 to TRBJ2-7; D might be TRBD2 (5 bases). The CDR3 has 13 residues. Per the germline V gene, CDR1 is SGHKS and CDR2 is YYEKEE (reference sequence). As DNA, the CDR3 is TGTGCCAGCAGCTATCCGGGATCCTCCGAGCAGTACTTC. It is translated as CASSYPGSSEQYF.

The chain recombines TRBV19 with TRBJ1-5; TRBD1 might be the D (6 bases). Trimming cost V 5 bases and J 0 bases, with 11 bases left between them. The CDR3 contains 15 residues. Germline V gene sequence: CDR1 LNHDA, CDR2 SQIVND (reference sequence). CDR3 sequence reads: CASSETGYSNQPQHF. The CDR3, as DNA: TGTGCCAGTAGTGAAACAGGGTATAGCAATCAGCCCCAGCATTTT.

This chain uses TRBV2 with TRBJ2-1, with TRBD1 matching 7 bases. Germline V CDR1 and CDR2: SNHLY, FYNNEI. Trimming at V came to 3 bases and at J to 15 bases, leaving 8 bases not matched to a gene. This CDR3 has 12 residues. CDR3 amino acids: CASSDPGQSRFF. The CDR3 DNA reads TGTGCCAGCAGTGACCCGGGACAGAGTCGGTTCTTC. Complete variable domain (other parts from reference TRBV2 and TRBJ2-1): EPEVTQTPSHQVTQMGQEVILRCVPISNHLYFYWYRQILGQKVEFLVSFYNNEISEKSEIFDDQFSVERPDGSNFTLKIRSTKLEDSAMYFCASSDPGQSRFFGPGTRLTVL.

The chain couples TRBV6-1 to TRBJ2-2, with D perhaps matching TRBD1 (6 bases). CDR1 MNHNS and CDR2 SASEGT come from the germline V gene. The ends were cut back, 7 bases at V and 4 bases at J, with 13 bases in the middle. CDR3 size: 14 residues. The CDR3 region is CASIPGQITGELFF. Written as DNA, the CDR3 is TGTGCCAGCATCCCTGGACAGATCACCGGGGAGCTGTTTTTT.

The genes are TRBV2 and TRBJ2-3, with 8 positions matching TRBD2. V lost 6 bases and J lost 2; bases outside the gene matches: 16. The CDR3 totals 18 residues. CDR1 SNHLY and CDR2 FYNNEI come from the germline V gene. The CDR3 DNA follows: TGTGCCAGCAGGGTCGATCCCGGGGTAGCGGGGTTCACAGATACGCAGTATTTT. Its protein is CASRVDPGVAGFTDTQYF. Filled out from reference TRBV2 and TRBJ2-3, the complete variable domain reads EPEVTQTPSHQVTQMGQEVILRCVPISNHLYFYWYRQILGQKVEFLVSFYNNEISEKSEIFDDQFSVERPDGSNFTLKIRSTKLEDSAMYFCASRVDPGVAGFTDTQYFGPGTRLTVL.

CDR3 sequence (DNA): TGTGCCAGCAGCGTACTCTCGGGGAAGGGGGAGCTGTTTTTT. Encoded protein: CASSVLSGKGELFF. The chain has TRBV9 and TRBJ2-2; D might be TRBD2 (5 bases). V was pared by 1 base and J by 8 bases, with 12 bases between. Germline CDR1 SGDLS, CDR2 YYNGEE. This CDR3 spans 14 amino acids. Combining the CDR3 with reference TRBV9 and TRBJ2-2 gives the whole variable domain DSGVTQTPKHLITATGQRVTLRCSPRSGDLSVYWYQQSLDQGLQFLIQYYNGEERAKGNILERFSAQQFPDLHSELNLSSLELGDSALYFCASSVLSGKGELFFGEGSRLTVL.

V is TRBV7-2 and J is TRBJ2-3; 11 bases line up with TRBD2. CDR1 and CDR2 (germline): SGHTA, FQGNSA. This CDR3 is 16 amino acids long. V lost 6 bases to trimming and J lost 6 bases; unmatched junction nucleotides: 11. The CDR3 nucleotides read TGTGCCAGCAGTTTTCTCACTAGCGGGGGACGTGATACGCAGTATTTT. Residues: CASSFLTSGGRDTQYF.